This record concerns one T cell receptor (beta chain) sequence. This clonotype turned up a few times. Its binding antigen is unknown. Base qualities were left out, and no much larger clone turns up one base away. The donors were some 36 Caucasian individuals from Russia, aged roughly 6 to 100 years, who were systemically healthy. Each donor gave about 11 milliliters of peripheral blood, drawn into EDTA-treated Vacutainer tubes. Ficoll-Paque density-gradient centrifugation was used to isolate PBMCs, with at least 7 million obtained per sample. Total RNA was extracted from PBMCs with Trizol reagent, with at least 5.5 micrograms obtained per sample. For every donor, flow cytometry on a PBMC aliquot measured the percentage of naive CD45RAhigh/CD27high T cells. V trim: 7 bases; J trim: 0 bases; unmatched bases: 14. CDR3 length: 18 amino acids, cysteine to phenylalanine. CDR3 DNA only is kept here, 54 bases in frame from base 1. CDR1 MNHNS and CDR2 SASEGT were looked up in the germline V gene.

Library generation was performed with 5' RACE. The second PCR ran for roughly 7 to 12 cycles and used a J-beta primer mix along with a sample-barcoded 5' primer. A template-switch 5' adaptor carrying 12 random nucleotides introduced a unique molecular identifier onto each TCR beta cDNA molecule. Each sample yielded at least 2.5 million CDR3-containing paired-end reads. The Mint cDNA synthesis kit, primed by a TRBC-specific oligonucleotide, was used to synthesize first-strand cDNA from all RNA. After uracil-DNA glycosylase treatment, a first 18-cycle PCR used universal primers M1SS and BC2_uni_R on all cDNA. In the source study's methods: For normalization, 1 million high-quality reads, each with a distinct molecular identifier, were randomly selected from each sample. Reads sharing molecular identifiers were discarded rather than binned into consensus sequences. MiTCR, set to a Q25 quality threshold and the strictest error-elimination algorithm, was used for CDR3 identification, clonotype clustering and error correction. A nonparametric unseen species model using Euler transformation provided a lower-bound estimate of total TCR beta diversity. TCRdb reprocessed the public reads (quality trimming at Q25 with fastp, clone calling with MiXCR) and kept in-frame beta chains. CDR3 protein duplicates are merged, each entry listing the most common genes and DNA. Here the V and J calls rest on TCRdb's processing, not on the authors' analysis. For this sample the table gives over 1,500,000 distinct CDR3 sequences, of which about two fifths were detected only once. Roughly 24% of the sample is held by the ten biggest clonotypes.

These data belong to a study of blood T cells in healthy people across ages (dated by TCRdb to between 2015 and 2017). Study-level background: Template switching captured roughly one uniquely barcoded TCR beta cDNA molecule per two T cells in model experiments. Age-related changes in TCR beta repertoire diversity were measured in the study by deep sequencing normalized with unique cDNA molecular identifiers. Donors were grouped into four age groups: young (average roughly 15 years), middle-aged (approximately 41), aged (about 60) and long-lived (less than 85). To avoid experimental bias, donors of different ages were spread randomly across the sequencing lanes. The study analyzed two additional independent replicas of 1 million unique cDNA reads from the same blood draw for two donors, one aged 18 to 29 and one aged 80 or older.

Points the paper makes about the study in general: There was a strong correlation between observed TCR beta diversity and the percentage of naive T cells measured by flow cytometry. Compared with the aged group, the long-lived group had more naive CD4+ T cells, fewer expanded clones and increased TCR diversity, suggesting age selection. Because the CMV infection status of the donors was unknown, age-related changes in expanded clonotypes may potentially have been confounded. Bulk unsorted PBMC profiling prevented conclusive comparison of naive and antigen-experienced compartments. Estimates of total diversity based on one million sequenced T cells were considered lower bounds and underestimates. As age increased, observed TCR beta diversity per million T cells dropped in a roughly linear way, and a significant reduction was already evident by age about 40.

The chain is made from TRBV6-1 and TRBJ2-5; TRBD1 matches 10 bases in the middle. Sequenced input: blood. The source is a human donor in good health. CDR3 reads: CASTSLTGGGVYQETQYF. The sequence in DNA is TGTGCCAGCACCTCTCTGACAGGGGGCGGTGTGTACCAAGAGACCCAGTACTTC.